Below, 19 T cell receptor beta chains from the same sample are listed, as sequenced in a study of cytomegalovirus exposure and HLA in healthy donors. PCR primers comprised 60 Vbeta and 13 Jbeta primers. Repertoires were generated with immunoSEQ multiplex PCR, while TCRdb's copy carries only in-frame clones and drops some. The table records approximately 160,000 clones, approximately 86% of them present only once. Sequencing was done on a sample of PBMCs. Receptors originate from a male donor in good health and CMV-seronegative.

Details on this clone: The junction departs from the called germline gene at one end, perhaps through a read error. CDR3 in DNA: TGTGCCAGCAGCCAGGGGACATACCAAATCTTT. Encoded protein: CASSQGTYQIF. The chain has TRBV7-9 and TRBJ1-1; perhaps TRBD1 as D (6 bases). Germline values: CDR1 SEHNR, CDR2 FQNEAQ (reference sequence). This CDR3 is 11 amino acids long.

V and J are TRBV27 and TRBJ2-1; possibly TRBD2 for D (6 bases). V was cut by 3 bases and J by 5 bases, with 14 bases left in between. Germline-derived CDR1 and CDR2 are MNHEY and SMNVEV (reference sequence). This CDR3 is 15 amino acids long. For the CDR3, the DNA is TGTGCCAGCAGTTTCTTACTAGCACCCAACAATGAGCAGTTCTTC. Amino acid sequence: CASSFLLAPNNEQFF.

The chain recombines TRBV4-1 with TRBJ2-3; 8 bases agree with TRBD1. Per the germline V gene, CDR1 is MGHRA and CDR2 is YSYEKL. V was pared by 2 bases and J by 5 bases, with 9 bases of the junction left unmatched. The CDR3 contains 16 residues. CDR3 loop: CASSQSSAQGVDTQYF. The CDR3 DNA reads TGCGCCAGCAGCCAATCCTCAGCACAGGGGGTAGATACGCAGTATTTT.

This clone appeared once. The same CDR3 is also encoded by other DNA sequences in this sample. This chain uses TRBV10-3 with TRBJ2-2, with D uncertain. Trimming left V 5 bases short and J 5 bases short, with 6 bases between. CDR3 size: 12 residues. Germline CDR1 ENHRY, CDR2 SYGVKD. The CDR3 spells CAISKITGELFF. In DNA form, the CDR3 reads TGTGCCATCAGTAAAATAACCGGGGAGCTGTTTTTT.

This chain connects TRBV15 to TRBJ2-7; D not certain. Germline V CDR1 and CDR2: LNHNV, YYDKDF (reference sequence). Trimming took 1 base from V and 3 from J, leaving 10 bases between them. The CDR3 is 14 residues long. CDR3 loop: CATSRAGSRYEQYF. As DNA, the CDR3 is TGTGCCACCAGCAGAGCTGGCAGTCGCTACGAGCAGTACTTC. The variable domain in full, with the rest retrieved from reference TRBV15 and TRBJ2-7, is DAMVIQNPRYQVTQFGKPVTLSCSQTLNHNVMYWYQQKSSQAPKLLFHYYDKDFNNEADTPDNFQSRRPNTSFCFLDIRSPGLGDTAMYLCATSRAGSRYEQYFGPGTRLTVT.

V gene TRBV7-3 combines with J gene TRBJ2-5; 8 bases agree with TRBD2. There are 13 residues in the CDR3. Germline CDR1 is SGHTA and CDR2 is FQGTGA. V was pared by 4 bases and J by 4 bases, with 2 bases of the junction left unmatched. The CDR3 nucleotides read TGTGCCAGCAGCTGGCGGGGGGCAGAGACCCAGTACTTC. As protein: CASSWRGAETQYF.

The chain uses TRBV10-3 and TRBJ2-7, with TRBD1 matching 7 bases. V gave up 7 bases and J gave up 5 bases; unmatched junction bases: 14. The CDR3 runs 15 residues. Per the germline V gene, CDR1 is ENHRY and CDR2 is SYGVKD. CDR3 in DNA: TGTGCCATCAAGGTTCCTCGGACAGGCGCCGACGAGCAGTACTTC. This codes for CAIKVPRTGADEQYF.

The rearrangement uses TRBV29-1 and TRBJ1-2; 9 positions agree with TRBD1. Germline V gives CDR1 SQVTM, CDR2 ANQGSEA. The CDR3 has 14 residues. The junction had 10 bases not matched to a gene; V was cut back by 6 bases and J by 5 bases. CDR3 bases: TGCAGCGTCCCCGGACAGGGGCTAGGGTATGGCTACACCTTC. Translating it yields CSVPGQGLGYGYTF.

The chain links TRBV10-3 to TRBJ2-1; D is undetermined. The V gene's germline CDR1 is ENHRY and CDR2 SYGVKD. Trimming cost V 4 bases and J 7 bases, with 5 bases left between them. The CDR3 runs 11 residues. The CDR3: CAISAVNEQFF. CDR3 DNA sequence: TGTGCCATCAGTGCCGTGAATGAGCAGTTCTTC.

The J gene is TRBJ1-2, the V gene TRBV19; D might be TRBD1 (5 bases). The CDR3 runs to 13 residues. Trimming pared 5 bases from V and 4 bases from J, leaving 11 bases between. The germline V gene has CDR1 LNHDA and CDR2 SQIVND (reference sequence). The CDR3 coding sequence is TGTGCCAGTAGTGACGAAGGGGCCTATGGCTACACCTTC. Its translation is CASSDEGAYGYTF.

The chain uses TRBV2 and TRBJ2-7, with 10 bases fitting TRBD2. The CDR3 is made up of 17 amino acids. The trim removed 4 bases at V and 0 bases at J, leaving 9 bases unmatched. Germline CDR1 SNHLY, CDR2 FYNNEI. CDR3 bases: TGTGCCAGCAGTGCAGCCTTGCTAGCGGGAGACTCCTACGAGCAGTACTTC. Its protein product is CASSAALLAGDSYEQYF.

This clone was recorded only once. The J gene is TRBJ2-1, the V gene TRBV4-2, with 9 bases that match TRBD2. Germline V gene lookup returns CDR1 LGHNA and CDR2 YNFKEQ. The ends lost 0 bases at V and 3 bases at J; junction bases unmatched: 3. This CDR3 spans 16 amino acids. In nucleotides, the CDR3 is TGTGCCAGCAGCCAAGATGTAGCGGGAGACTACAATGAGCAGTTCTTC. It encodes CASSQDVAGDYNEQFF.

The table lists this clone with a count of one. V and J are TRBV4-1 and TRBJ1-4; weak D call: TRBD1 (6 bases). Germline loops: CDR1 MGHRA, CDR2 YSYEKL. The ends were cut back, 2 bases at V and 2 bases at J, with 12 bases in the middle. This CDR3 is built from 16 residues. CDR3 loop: CASSQPRTDTNEKLFF. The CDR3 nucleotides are TGCGCCAGCAGCCAACCAAGGACAGATACTAATGAAAAACTGTTTTTT.

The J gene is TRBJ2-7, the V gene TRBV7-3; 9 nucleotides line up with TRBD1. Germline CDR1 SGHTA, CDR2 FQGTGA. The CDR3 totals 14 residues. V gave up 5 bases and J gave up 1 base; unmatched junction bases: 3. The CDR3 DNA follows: TGTGCCAGCAGCCCGACAGGGGGATCCTACGAGCAGTACTTC. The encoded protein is CASSPTGGSYEQYF. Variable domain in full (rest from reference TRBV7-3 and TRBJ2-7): GAGVSQTPSNKVTEKGKYVELRCDPISGHTALYWYRQSLGQGPEFLIYFQGTGAADDSGLPNDRFFAVRPEGSVSTLKIQRTERGDSAVYLCASSPTGGSYEQYFGPGTRLTVT.

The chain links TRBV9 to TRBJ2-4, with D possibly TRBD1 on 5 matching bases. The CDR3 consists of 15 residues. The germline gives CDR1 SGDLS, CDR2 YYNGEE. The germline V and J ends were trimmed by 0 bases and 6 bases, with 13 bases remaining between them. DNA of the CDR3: TGTGCCAGCAGCGTAGACCTAGGACAACTAAACATTCAGTACTTC. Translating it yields CASSVDLGQLNIQYF.

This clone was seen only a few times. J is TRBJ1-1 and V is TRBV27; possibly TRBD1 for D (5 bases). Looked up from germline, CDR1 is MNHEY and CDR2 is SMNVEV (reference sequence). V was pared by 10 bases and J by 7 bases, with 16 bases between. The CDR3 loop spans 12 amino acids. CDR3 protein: CATHGGIGEAFF. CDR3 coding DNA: TGTGCCACCCACGGGGGGATAGGTGAAGCTTTCTTT.

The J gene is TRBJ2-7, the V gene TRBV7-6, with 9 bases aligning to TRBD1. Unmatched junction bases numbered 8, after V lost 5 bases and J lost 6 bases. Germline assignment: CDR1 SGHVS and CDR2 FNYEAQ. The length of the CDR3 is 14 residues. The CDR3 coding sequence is TGTGCCAGCAGCCTCCGGGACAGGGCCGGCGAGCAGTACTTC. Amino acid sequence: CASSLRDRAGEQYF.

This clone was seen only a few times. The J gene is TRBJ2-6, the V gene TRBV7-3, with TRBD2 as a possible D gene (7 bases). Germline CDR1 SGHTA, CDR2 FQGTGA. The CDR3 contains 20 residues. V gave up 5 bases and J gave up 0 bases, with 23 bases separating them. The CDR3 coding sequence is TGTGCCAGCAGCCCCCTGGGCGGGGGAACAGGGAGCTCTGGGGCCAACGTCCTGACTTTC. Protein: CASSPLGGGTGSSGANVLTF.

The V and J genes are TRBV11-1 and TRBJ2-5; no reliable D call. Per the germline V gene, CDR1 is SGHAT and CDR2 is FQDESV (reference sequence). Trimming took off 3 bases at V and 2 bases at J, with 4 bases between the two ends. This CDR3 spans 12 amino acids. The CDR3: CASSFPQETQYF. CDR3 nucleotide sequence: TGTGCCAGCAGCTTTCCTCAAGAGACCCAGTACTTC.